The entry below describes one T cell receptor beta chain. Germline CDR1 and CDR2: LGHDT and YNNKEL (reference sequence). The CDR3 has 13 residues. Between the trimmed V and J ends, which lost 5 bases and 2 bases, there was a span of 7 bases. The data were taken from a study of T cells in Graves' hyperthyroidism and ophthalmopathy. Across the whole study: Pretreatment peripheral blood was obtained at initial diagnosis.

Amplification targeted TCR beta CDR3 regions from RNA transcripts. HTBI primers drove first-round RT-PCR of the TCR CDR3. Using its own MiXCR run on the multiplex PCR reads, TCRdb lists one record per CDR3 protein. The repertoire holds 450,000 to 600,000 distinct CDR3 sequences, 14% seen once, with about 14% in the top ten. The sample taken for sequencing was blood. This clonotype was obtained from a woman aged 35 to 49 with Graves' hyperthyroidism. The chain is built from TRBV3-1 and TRBJ2-4; D not certain. The CDR3 is CASSTASKNIQYF. CDR3 in DNA: TGTGCCAGCAGCACGGCGTCCAAAAACATTCAGTACTTC.